Listed here is a single T cell receptor (beta chain). The antigen is unknown. The data belong to a study of a mutant IDH1 vaccine in newly diagnosed glioma. Study summary: It was radiotherapy, temozolomide, or both that patients received previously, with most receiving both. Whole-study findings and limits: It was about 93% of patients that developed vaccine-induced immune responses.

Some clones are missing from TCRdb's copy, which holds only in-frame ones; the method was immunoSEQ multiplex PCR. The repertoire holds roughly 30,000 clones, with roughly 90% as singletons. Time point given: week 23, last vaccination. Every vaccine dose comprised 300 ug of mutant IDH1 20-mer peptide plus topical imiquimod. The specimen comprised PBMCs, sampled from a glioma patient whose treatment included an IDH1 peptide vaccine. This receptor was identified in a man aged 40-50 years with glioma.

The DNA for the CDR3 is TGCGCCAGCAGCCCGAGGGGTGGCTCGGAAAAACTGTTTTTT. Protein sequence: CASSPRGGSEKLFF. The rearrangement joins TRBV5-1 to TRBJ1-4, with TRBD1 as a possible D gene (5 bases). The V end was cut by 4 bases, the J end by 8 bases, with 15 bases between. Germline V gives CDR1 SGHRS, CDR2 YFSETQ. This CDR3 is built from 14 residues.